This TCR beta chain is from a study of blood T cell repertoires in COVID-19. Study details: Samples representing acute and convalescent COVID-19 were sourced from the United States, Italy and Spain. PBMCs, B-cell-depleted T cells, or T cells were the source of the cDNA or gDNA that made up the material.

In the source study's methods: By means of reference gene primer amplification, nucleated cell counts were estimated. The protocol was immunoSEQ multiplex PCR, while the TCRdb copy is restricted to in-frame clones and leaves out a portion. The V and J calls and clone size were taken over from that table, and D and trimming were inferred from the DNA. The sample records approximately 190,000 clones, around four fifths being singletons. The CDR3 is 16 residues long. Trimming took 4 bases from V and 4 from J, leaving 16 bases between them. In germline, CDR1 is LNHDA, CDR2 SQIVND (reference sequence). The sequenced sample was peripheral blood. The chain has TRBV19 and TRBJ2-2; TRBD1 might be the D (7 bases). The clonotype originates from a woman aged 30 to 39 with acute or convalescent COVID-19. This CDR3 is CASSRRDSLTTGELFF. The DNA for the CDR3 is TGTGCCAGTAGTAGGCGGGACAGCCTTACCACCGGGGAGCTGTTTTTT.